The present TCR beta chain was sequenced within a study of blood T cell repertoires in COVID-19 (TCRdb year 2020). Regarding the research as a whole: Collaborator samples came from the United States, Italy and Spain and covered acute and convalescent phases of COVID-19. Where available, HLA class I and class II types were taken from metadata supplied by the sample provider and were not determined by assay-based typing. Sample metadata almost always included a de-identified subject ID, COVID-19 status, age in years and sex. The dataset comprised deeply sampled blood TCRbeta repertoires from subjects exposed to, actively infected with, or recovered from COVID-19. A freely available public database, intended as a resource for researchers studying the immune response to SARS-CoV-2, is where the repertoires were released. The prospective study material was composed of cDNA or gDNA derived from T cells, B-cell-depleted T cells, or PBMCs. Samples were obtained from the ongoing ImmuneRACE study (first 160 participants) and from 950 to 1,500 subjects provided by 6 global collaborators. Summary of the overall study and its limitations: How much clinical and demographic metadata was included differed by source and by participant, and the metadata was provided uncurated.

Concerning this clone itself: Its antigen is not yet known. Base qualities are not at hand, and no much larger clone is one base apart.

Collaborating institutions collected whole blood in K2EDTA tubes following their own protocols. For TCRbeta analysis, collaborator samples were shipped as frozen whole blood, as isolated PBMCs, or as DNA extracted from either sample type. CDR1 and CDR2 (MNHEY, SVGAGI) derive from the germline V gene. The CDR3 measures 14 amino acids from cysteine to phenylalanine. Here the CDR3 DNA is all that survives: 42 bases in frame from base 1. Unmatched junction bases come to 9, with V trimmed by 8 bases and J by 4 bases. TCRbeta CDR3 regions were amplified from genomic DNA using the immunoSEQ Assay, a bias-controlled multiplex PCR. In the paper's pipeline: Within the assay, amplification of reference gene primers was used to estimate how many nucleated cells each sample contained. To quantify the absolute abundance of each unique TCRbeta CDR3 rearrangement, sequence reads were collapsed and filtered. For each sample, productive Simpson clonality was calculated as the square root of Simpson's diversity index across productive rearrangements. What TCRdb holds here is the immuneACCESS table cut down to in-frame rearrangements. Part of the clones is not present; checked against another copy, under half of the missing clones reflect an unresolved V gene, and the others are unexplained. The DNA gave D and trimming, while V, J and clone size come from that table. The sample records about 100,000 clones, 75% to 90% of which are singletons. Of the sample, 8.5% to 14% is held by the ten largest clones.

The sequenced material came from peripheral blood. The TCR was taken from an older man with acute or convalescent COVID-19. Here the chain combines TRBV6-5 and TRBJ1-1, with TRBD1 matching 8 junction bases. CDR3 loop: CASGGQGASTEAFF. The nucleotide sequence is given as TGTGCCAGCGGAGGACAGGGAGCGTCCACTGAAGCTTTCTTT.